The TCR beta chain described here comes from a study of shared clonotypes between healthy human individuals. Study observations and caveats: Donors were few, which limited the genetic and exposure-history diversity represented.

The V segment lost 1 base and the J segment 6 bases; nucleotides outside the gene matches: 2. This CDR3 comprises 15 residues. CDR1 is LNHNV and CDR2 is YYDKDF in the germline V gene (reference sequence). This clone was seen many times. Its antigen is as yet unknown. Around 29,000 T cell genomes, or about 320 ng DNA, went into unsorted PBMC replicate PCRs. Profiled with immunoSEQ multiplex PCR; TCRdb holds only in-frame clones, not every one. The sample holds about 600,000 clones, roughly four fifths seen once. Without sorting, samples used some 93 million PBMCs for genomic DNA. This chain connects TRBV15 to TRBJ1-6, with 8 bases aligning to TRBD1. The sample comprised PBMCs. The TCR sequence derives from a woman between 35 and 50 years old in good health. Some clones in this sample may be carry-over from other donors' samples. CDR3 protein: CATSRGTGRNSPLHF. The CDR3 nucleotides are TGTGCCACCAGCAGAGGGACAGGGCGTAATTCACCCCTCCACTTT.